Listed here are 6 T cell receptor beta chains from one sample, sequenced in a study of STAT5B mutations in CD4+ large granular lymphocyte leukemia. Sequenced by immunoSEQ multiplex PCR; TCRdb stores in-frame clones only, minus some. The sample lists 31,000 or so clones; roughly 89% were seen once. Sequenced sample: CD4+ T cells from blood buffy coats. The receptor source for this set is a human donor in good health.

V and J are TRBV29-1 and TRBJ2-7; weak D call: TRBD1 (6 bases). With 5 bases removed from V and 0 bases from J, the gap between germline ends came to 14 bases. Germline V lookup: CDR1 SQVTM, CDR2 ANQGSEA. The CDR3 spans 14 residues. The CDR3 sequence: CSVCRQASSYEQYF. The CDR3 DNA is TGCAGCGTTTGTAGACAGGCGAGCTCCTACGAGCAGTACTTC.

J is TRBJ2-2 and V is TRBV2, with D perhaps TRBD1 (5 bases). Deletions cut 2 bases from V and 6 bases from J, with 13 bases between. Germline assignment: CDR1 SNHLY and CDR2 FYNNEI. This CDR3 has 15 residues. CDR3 bases: TGTGCCAGCAGTGAATTCGGACAAGAAGCCGGGGAGCTGTTTTTT. It is translated as CASSEFGQEAGELFF.

The genes are TRBV10-3 and TRBJ2-7; D is possibly TRBD2 (6 bases). This CDR3 spans 16 amino acids. CDR1 and CDR2 (germline): ENHRY, SYGVKD. V was pared by 5 bases and J by 0 bases, with 17 bases between. CDR3 region: CAISRGGAGNSYEQYF. The CDR3 DNA reads TGTGCCATCAGTCGAGGCGGGGCGGGAAACTCCTACGAGCAGTACTTC.

The chain couples TRBV6-5 to TRBJ2-1, with D possibly matching TRBD1 (6 bases). The germline V gene encodes CDR1 MNHEY and CDR2 SVGAGI. CDR3 size: 16 residues. V was shortened by 3 bases and J by 5 bases, with 17 bases between the two germline ends. CDR3 residues: CASSYIGRGYNNEQFF. In DNA, the CDR3 is TGTGCCAGCAGTTATATTGGCAGGGGCTACAACAATGAGCAGTTCTTC.

The chain has TRBV5-1 and TRBJ2-5; the D is unclear. Germline V gene lookup returns CDR1 SGHRS and CDR2 YFSETQ. V lost 0 bases and J 7 bases, leaving 4 bases between the germline ends. This CDR3 is 11 amino acids long. CDR3 in amino acids: CASSLGVTQYF. The CDR3 nucleotides read TGCGCCAGCAGCTTGGGAGTGACCCAGTACTTC.

The J gene is TRBJ1-1, the V gene TRBV29-1, with D tentatively TRBD1 (6 bases). Germline lookup yields CDR1 SQVTM and CDR2 ANQGSEA. The V end lost 6 bases, the J end lost 0 bases, and 11 bases lay between the germline ends. This CDR3 region has 13 residues. CDR3 coding DNA: TGCAGCGTCAGACAGGTTTTGAACACTGAAGCTTTCTTT. It is translated as CSVRQVLNTEAFF.